These 20 T cell receptor beta chains originate from one sample sequenced in a study of blood T cell repertoires in COVID-19. The method was immunoSEQ multiplex PCR; TCRdb's version includes in-frame clones alone and lacks a portion of them. The sample carries about 260,000 clones, 88% recorded once. Sequencing was performed on peripheral blood. All receptors derive from a man between 60 and 75 years old who had recovered from COVID-19.

The chain links TRBV4-1 to TRBJ2-7; D might be TRBD2 (5 bases). Trimming removed 1 base from V and 2 bases from J, with 6 bases in between. Germline V gene data show CDR1 as MGHRA and CDR2 as YSYEKL. There are 13 residues in the CDR3. This CDR3 is CASSQAGTYEQYF. The CDR3 nucleotides are TGCGCCAGCAGCCAAGCGGGAACCTACGAGCAGTACTTC.

This chain connects TRBV9 to TRBJ2-3; unclear D gene. The CDR3 loop spans 10 amino acids. Germline V gene data show CDR1 as SGDLS and CDR2 as YYNGEE. The germline V and J ends were trimmed by 4 bases and 6 bases, with 3 bases remaining between them. CDR3 loop: CASSPDTQYF. CDR3 in DNA: TGTGCCAGCAGCCCGGATACGCAGTATTTT.

This chain connects TRBV14 to TRBJ1-2; D unclear. Germline CDR1 and CDR2: SGHDN and FVKESK. Between the trimmed V and J ends, which lost 4 bases and 6 bases, there was a span of 9 bases. This CDR3 contains 12 residues. The CDR3 region is CASSPSVHGYTF. Here the CDR3 DNA reads TGTGCCAGCAGCCCCTCGGTGCATGGCTACACCTTC.

The chain recombines TRBV7-3 with TRBJ2-5, with TRBD2 matching 10 bases. J was trimmed by 8 bases and V by 6 bases; bases with no gene match: 6. Germline values: CDR1 SGHTA, CDR2 FQGTGA. This CDR3 comprises 13 residues. The CDR3: CASSPSGGYTQYF. The DNA for the CDR3 is TGTGCCAGCAGTCCTAGCGGGGGTTACACCCAGTACTTC.

The CDR3 sequence is CASSKQEFYGYTF. As DNA, the CDR3 is TGTGCCAGCAGTAAACAGGAGTTTTATGGCTACACCTTC. The V gene is TRBV27, the J gene TRBJ1-2; D perhaps matches TRBD1 (5 bases). The CDR3 extends over 13 amino acids. Germline V gives CDR1 MNHEY, CDR2 SMNVEV (reference sequence). Trimming took 5 bases from V and 5 from J, leaving 12 bases between them.

The chain uses TRBV24-1 and TRBJ2-1; TRBD2 aligns across 8 bases. The CDR3 is 15 residues long. Looked up from germline, CDR1 is KGHDR and CDR2 is SFDVKD. The trim removed 5 bases at V and 6 bases at J, leaving 8 bases unmatched. The CDR3 region is CATSAGGPWGNEQFF. The DNA for the CDR3 is TGTGCCACCAGTGCGGGGGGGCCCTGGGGCAATGAGCAGTTCTTC.

V gene TRBV10-1 combines with J gene TRBJ1-1; D uncertain. Germline loops: CDR1 WNHNN, CDR2 SYGVQD (reference sequence). This CDR3 has 14 residues. Trimming took 2 bases from V and 0 from J, leaving 7 bases between them. CDR3 sequence (DNA): TGCGCCAGCAGTGAGGGGCCAGTGAACACTGAAGCTTTCTTT. Protein: CASSEGPVNTEAFF.

The chain carries TRBV6-5 and TRBJ1-4, with 8 bases aligning to TRBD1. Germline-derived CDR1 and CDR2 are MNHEY and SVGAGI. CDR3 length: 15 residues. The V segment lost 6 bases and the J segment 8 bases; nucleotides outside the gene matches: 11. CDR3 sequence: CASSGTGRWGEKLFF. As DNA, the CDR3 is TGTGCCAGCAGCGGGACAGGCCGATGGGGAGAAAAACTGTTTTTT.

V usage is TRBV7-9 and J usage is TRBJ1-1, with 10 bases aligning to TRBD1. J lost 1 base, V lost 5 bases, and 4 bases had no gene match. The CDR3 is 15 amino acids. Germline CDR1 is SEHNR and CDR2 is FQNEAQ (reference sequence). The CDR3 nucleotides are TGTGCCAGCAGCCCGACAGGGGGCGCGAACACTGAAGCTTTCTTT. This translates into CASSPTGGANTEAFF.

Comment on this clone: This CDR3 is also generated by other DNA sequences in the sample. The V gene is TRBV5-4, the J gene TRBJ1-4; D gene uncertain. This CDR3 contains 15 residues. Germline V lookup: CDR1 SGHNT, CDR2 YYREEE (reference sequence). Trimming stripped 0 bases from V and 0 bases from J, with 6 bases between. CDR3 DNA: TGTGCCAGCAGCTTGGGCGGTGCAACTAATGAAAAACTGTTTTTT. It encodes CASSLGGATNEKLFF.

This sequence joins TRBV14 and TRBJ2-3; maybe TRBD2 (5 bases). The CDR3 is 15 amino acids. The V gene lost 1 base and the J gene lost 6 bases, with 14 bases spanning the gap. In germline, CDR1 is SGHDN, CDR2 FVKESK. Here the CDR3 reads CASSQVTKGGDTQYF. The CDR3 DNA follows: TGTGCCAGCAGCCAAGTGACAAAGGGCGGGGATACGCAGTATTTT.

The chain recombines TRBV27 with TRBJ1-5; 9 nucleotides agree with TRBD1. The CDR3 runs 16 residues. Germline V lookup: CDR1 MNHEY, CDR2 SMNVEV (reference sequence). The ends lost 5 bases at V and 0 bases at J; junction bases unmatched: 5. CDR3 sequence (DNA): TGTGCCAGCAGTCCCGGGACAGGGATTAGCAATCAGCCCCAGCATTTT. Translated, it gives CASSPGTGISNQPQHF.

This rearrangement joins TRBV6-5 to TRBJ1-3, with 10 nucleotides matching TRBD1. The V and J ends lost 7 bases and 2 bases, in that order; junction bases with no gene match: 5. Germline CDR1 reads MNHEY; CDR2 reads SVGAGI. The CDR3 spans 15 residues. CDR3 DNA: TGTGCCAGCACCAGACAGGGGGCCGCTGGAAACACCATATATTTT. Encoded protein: CASTRQGAAGNTIYF.

The gene calls are TRBV5-4 and TRBJ1-1; the D is unclear. The CDR3 runs to 15 residues. Germline CDR1 SGHNT, CDR2 YYREEE (reference sequence). V was clipped by 0 bases and J by 3 bases, with 12 bases between them. As DNA, the CDR3 is TGTGCCAGCAGCTTGGACCCGGAGTGGTACACTGAAGCTTTCTTT. As protein: CASSLDPEWYTEAFF.

The chain carries TRBV6-5 and TRBJ2-4, with D possibly being TRBD1 (6 bases). The CDR3 spans 13 residues. V lost 5 bases and J lost 3, with 8 bases in between. Germline CDR1 MNHEY, CDR2 SVGAGI. Here the CDR3 DNA reads TGTGCCAGCAGTCGGGACATCAAAAACATTCAGTACTTC. The encoded protein is CASSRDIKNIQYF.

V and J are TRBV10-3 and TRBJ2-7, with D perhaps matching TRBD2 (5 bases). With 6 bases removed from V and 7 bases from J, the gap between germline ends came to 13 bases. This CDR3 is 12 amino acids long. Germline CDR1 ENHRY, CDR2 SYGVKD. The CDR3 loop is CAISSPPGEQYF. CDR3 sequence (DNA): TGTGCCATCAGCTCACCCCCGGGGGAGCAGTACTTC.

V usage is TRBV10-1 and J usage is TRBJ1-3; the D is unclear. From germline, CDR1 is WNHNN and CDR2 SYGVQD (reference sequence). Trimming pared 11 bases from V and 0 bases from J, leaving 14 bases between. The CDR3 runs 14 residues. The CDR3 sequence: CAYFSRSSGNTIYF. The CDR3 DNA reads TGCGCCTATTTTTCGAGGAGCTCTGGAAACACCATATATTTT.

The chain employs TRBV20-1 and TRBJ1-1; D gene unclear. With 2 bases removed from V and 4 bases from J, the gap between germline ends came to 5 bases. This CDR3 region has 11 residues. Germline V CDR1 and CDR2: DFQATT, SNEGSKA (reference sequence). The CDR3 spells CSARSPTEAFF. CDR3 bases: TGCAGTGCTAGATCTCCCACTGAAGCTTTCTTT.

The V and J genes are TRBV18 and TRBJ2-2; 7 positions match TRBD1. V lost 5 bases and J lost 1; bases outside the gene matches: 1. Germline CDR1 and CDR2: KGHSH and LQKENI. The CDR3 consists of 14 residues. This chain's CDR3 is CASSGTENTGELFF. The CDR3 DNA follows: TGTGCCAGCTCAGGGACAGAGAACACCGGGGAGCTGTTTTTT.

This sequence joins TRBV2 and TRBJ1-2; no firm D call. The CDR3 sequence is 10 residues long. Trimming cost V 6 bases and J 10 bases, with 9 bases left between them. CDR1 SNHLY and CDR2 FYNNEI come from the germline V gene. This CDR3 reads CASRDSTYTF. CDR3 in DNA: TGTGCCAGCAGGGACTCCACCTACACCTTC.